Reported below is one T cell receptor (beta chain). It has no known antigen specificity. Base qualities were left out, and no much larger clone turns up one base away. Its CDR3 holds 11 amino acids, cysteine through phenylalanine. CDR3 DNA is the only sequence kept; it has 33 bases, read in frame from the first base. The germline V gene (reference sequence) yields LNHDA for CDR1 and SQIVND for CDR2. Deletion took 7 bases off V and 5 bases off J, with a span of 9 bases between the germline ends. This specimen comes from a study of T cells in Graves' hyperthyroidism and ophthalmopathy (dated by TCRdb to between 2017 and 2020). For context, the study as a whole: Peripheral blood samples were taken at initial diagnosis, before any treatment was given. The study also compared thyroid tissue and blood T-cell repertoires from five or six Graves' hyperthyroidism patients. To identify distinguishing TCR V-J signatures, a discovery cohort of around 100 patients was used, comprising 40 to 45 with Graves' ophthalmopathy and around 57 with stable Graves' hyperthyroidism. Whether ophthalmopathy could be predicted prospectively was tested in an independent validation cohort made up of about 18 hyperthyroidism patients plus 17 patients who later progressed to ophthalmopathy. Once sampling was done, hyperthyroidism patients were given methimazole at a starting dose of 30 mg daily, whereas ophthalmopathy patients were given high-dose intravenous methylprednisolone. The paper describes TCR Vbeta CDR3 sequencing of 135 peripheral blood samples, made up of 43 ophthalmopathy patients, approximately 76 hyperthyroidism patients and 17 progressor patients. The 90 to 100 discovery patients were randomly split 7:3 into training and test sets. Results and caveats for the whole study, not just this receptor: Sample size was not statistically predetermined, and investigators were not blinded to group allocation. Ophthalmopathy was separated from stable hyperthyroidism by a 13 V-J signature model, with 85% to 90% sensitivity and 81% to 82% specificity obtained in cross-validation and 80%/75% obtained in testing. During validation, the model predicted progression to ophthalmopathy a median of around six months ahead of onset, with 70.59% sensitivity and more than 72% specificity. Most expanded thyroid clonotypes (frequency above 0.001) were also found in blood, which suggests that blood repertoires may mirror thyroid immune responses.

TCR beta CDR3 regions were amplified from RNA transcripts. A first-round RT-PCR of the TCR CDR3 used the HTBI primer set with the Qiagen OneStep RT-PCR kit. Libraries were constructed in a second round of multiplex PCR, after which size selection and purification were performed. Sequencing of the libraries was done on an Illumina HiSeq2000 using paired-end 100 bp reads. The source study handled its data this way. SOAPnuke was used to process the raw data, throwing out any read that contained adapters or uncalled bases, had a mean Phred below 15, or lacked an exact constant-primer or identifier match. COPE v1.2.5 was used to merge the high-quality paired reads, and each unique nucleotide sequence was defined as a clonotype. MiTCR v1.1 was used to align clonotypes to the IMGT TRBV, TRBD and TRBJ reference segments. Analysis was restricted to V-J combinations with a frequency above 0.0001, which covered about 99% of repertoires. The TCS score was defined as the ratio of F50 (clonal expansion) to E x V (chaos), calculated using BLOSUM62-based TCRdist between CDR3 peptides within each V-J. Welch's t-statistics and random forest reduced around 510 V-J features to 10 to 15, which were used in a naive Bayes classifier (R e1071). The public sequencing data were trimmed at Q25 with fastp and processed into clonotypes with MiXCR by TCRdb, which kept only in-frame beta chains. Every entry covers one CDR3 protein and lists the most common genes and DNA from its rows. TCRdb, not the original authors, processed these V and J calls. Within this sample are about 600,000 distinct CDR3 sequences, with around 14% of them counted one time only. Together, the top ten hold 6.5% to 9% of the sample.

Ophthalmopathy patients had moderately to severely active disease, Clinical Activity Score of at least 3, NOSPECS grade of at least 4, and duration under 3 months. The study excluded patients with uncontrolled infections, other autoimmune diseases, pregnancy or lactation. Clinical symptoms, serum thyroxine and TRAb, thyroid ultrasound, and orbital computed tomography formed the basis for the diagnoses. PBMCs were isolated from 10 ml of fresh peripheral blood by Ficoll-Paque density gradient centrifugation. Trizol reagent was used to extract total RNA, and RNA quality was then checked on an Agilent 2100 Bioanalyzer.

Sample: blood. This sequence was found in a woman aged 18-35 years with Graves' ophthalmopathy. The chain is made from TRBV19 and TRBJ2-7; too little of a D gene remains to name it. The CDR3 region: CASIKGHEQYF. The nucleotides read TGTGCCAGTATAAAGGGTCACGAGCAGTACTTC.